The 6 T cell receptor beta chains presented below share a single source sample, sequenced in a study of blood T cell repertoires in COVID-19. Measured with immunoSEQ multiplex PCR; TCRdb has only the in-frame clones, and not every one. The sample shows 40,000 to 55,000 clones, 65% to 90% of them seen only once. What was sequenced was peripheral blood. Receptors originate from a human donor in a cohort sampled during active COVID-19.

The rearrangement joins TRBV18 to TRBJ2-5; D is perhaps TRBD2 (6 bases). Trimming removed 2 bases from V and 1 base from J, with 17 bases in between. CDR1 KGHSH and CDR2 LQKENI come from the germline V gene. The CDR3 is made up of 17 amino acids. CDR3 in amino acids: CASSPRAGTSLQETQYF. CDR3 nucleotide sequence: TGTGCCAGCTCACCAAGGGCGGGGACGAGCCTCCAAGAGACCCAGTACTTC.

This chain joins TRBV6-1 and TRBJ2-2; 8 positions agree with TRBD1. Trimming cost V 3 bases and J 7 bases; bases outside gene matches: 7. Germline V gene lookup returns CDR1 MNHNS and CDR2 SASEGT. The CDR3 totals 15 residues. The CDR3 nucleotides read TGTGCCAGCAGTGACCCGGCAGGGGGCATCGGGGAGCTGTTTTTT. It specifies CASSDPAGGIGELFF.

CDR3 bases: TGTGCCACCAGTACGGGGAATTCACCCCTCCACTTT. Amino acids: CATSTGNSPLHF. The chain joins TRBV24-1 to TRBJ1-6; no firm D call. CDR1 and CDR2 (germline): KGHDR, SFDVKD. V was trimmed by 6 bases and J by 7 bases, leaving 6 bases between them. The CDR3 is made up of 12 amino acids.

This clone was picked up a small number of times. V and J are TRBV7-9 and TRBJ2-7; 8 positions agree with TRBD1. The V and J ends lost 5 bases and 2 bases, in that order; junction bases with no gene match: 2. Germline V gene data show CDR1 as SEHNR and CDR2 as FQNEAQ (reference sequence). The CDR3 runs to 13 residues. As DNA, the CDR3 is TGTGCCAGCAGCGACAGGGGCCCCTACGAGCAGTACTTC. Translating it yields CASSDRGPYEQYF.

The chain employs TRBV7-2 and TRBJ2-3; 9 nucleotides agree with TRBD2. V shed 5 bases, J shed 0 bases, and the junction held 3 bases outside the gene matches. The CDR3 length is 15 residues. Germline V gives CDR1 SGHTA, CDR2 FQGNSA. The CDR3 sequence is CASSATSGSTDTQYF. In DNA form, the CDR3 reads TGTGCCAGCAGCGCCACTAGCGGGAGCACAGATACGCAGTATTTT.

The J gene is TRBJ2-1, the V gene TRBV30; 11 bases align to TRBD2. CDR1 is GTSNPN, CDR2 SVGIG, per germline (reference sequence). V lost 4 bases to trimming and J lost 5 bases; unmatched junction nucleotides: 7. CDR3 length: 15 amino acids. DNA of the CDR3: TGTGCCTGGAATCGCGGGACTAGCGGAAACAATGAGCAGTTCTTC. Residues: CAWNRGTSGNNEQFF.